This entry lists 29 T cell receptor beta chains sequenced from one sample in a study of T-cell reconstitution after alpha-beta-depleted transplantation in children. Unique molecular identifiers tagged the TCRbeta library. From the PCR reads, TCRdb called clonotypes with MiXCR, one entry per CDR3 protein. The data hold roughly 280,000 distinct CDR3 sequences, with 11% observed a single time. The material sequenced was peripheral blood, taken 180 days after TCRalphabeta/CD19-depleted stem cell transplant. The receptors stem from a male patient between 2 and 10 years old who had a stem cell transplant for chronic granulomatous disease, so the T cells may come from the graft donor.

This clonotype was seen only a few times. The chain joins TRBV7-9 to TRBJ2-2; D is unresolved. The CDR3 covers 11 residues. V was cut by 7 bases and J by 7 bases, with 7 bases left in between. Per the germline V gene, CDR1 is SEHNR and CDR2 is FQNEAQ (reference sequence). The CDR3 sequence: CASTLDGELFF. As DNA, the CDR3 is TGTGCCAGCACCTTGGACGGGGAGCTGTTTTTT.

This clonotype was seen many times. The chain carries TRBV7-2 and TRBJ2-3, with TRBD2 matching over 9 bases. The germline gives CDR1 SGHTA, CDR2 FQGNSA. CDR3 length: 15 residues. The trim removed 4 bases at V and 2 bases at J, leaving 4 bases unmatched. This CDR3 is CASSSRGGYTDTQYF. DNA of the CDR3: TGTGCCAGCAGCTCGCGGGGGGGATACACAGATACGCAGTATTTT.

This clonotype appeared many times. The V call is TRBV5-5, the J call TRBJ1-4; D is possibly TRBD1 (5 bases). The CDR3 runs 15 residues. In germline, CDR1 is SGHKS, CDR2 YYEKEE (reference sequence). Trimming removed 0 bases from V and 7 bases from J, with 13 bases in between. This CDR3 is CASSLGDLLFEKLFF. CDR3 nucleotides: TGTGCCAGCAGCTTGGGGGACCTACTTTTTGAAAAACTGTTTTTT.

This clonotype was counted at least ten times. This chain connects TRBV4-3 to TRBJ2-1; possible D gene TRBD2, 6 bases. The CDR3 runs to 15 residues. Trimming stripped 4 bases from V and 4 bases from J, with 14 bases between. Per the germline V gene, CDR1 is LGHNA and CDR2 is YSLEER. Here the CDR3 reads CASSPGPGVYNEQFF. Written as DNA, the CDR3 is TGCGCCAGCAGCCCAGGCCCGGGGGTTTACAATGAGCAGTTCTTC.

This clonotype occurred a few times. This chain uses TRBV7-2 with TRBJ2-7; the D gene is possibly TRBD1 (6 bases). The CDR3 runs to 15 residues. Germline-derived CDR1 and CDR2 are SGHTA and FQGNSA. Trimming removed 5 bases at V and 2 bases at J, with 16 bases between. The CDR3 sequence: CASSQGPDSPYEQYF. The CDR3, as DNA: TGTGCCAGCAGCCAGGGGCCGGACAGCCCCTACGAGCAGTACTTC.

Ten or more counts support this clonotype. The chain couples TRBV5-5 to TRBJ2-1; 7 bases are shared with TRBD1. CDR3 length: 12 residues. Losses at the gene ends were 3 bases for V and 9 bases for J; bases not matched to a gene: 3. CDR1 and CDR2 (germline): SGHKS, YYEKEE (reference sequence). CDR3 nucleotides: TGTGCCAGCAGCTCACAGGGGAGTGAGCAGTTCTTC. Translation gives CASSSQGSEQFF.

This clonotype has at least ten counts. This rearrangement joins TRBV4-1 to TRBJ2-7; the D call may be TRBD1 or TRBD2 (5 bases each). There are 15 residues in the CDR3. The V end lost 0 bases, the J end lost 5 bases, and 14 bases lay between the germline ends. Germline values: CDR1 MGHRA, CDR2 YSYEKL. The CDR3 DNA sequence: TGCGCCAGCAGCCAAGATCTTTCTCTGGGGGACGAGCAGTACTTC. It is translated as CASSQDLSLGDEQYF.

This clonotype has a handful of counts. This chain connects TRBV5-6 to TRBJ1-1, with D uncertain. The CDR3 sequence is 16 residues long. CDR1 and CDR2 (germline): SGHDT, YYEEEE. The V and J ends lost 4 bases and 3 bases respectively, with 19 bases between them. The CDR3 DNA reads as TGTGCCAGCAGCCCTACCCCGGGAGCGAGGGACACTGAAGCTTTCTTT. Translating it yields CASSPTPGARDTEAFF. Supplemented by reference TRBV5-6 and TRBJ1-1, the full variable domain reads DAGVTQSPTHLIKTRGQQVTLRCSPKSGHDTVSWYQQALGQGPQFIFQYYEEEERQRGNFPDRFSGHQFPNYSSELNVNALLLGDSALYLCASSPTPGARDTEAFFGQGTRLTVV.

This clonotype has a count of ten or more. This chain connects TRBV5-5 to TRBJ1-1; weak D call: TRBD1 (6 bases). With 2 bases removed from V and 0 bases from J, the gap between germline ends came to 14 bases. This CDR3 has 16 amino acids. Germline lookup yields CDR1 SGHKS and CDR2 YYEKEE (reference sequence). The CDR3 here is CASSFGTPLMNTEAFF. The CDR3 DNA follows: TGTGCCAGCAGCTTTGGGACACCGCTTATGAACACTGAAGCTTTCTTT.

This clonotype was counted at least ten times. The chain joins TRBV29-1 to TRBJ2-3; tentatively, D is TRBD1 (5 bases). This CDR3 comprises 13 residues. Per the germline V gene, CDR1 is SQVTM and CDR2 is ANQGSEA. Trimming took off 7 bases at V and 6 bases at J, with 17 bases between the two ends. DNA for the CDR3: TGCAGCGCAGGGTTGGGCTCTGAGGATACGCAGTATTTT. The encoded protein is CSAGLGSEDTQYF.

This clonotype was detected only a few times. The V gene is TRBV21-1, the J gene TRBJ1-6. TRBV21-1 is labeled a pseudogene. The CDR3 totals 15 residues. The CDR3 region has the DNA TGTGCCAGCAGCGGAACGGGGAGTAAAAATTCACCCCTCCACTTT. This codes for CASSGTGSKNSPLHF.

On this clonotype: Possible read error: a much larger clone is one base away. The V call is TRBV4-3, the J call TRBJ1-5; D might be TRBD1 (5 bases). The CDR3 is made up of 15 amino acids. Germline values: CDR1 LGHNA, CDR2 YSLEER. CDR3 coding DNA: TGCGCCAACAGCCAAGATTCCGGGGGAAATCAGCCCCAGCATTTT. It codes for CANSQDSGGNQPQHF.

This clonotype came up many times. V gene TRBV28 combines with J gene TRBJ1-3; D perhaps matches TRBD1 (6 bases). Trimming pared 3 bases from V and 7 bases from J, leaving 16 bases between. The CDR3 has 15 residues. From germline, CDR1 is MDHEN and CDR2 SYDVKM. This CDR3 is CASSFPGVRGNTIYF. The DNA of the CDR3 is TGTGCCAGCAGTTTTCCAGGGGTTCGCGGTAACACCATATATTTT. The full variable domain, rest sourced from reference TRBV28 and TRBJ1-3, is DVKVTQSSRYLVKRTGEKVFLECVQDMDHENMFWYRQDPGLGLRLIYFSYDVKMKEKGDIPEGYSVSREKKERFSLILESASTNQTSMYLCASSFPGVRGNTIYFGEGSWLTVV.

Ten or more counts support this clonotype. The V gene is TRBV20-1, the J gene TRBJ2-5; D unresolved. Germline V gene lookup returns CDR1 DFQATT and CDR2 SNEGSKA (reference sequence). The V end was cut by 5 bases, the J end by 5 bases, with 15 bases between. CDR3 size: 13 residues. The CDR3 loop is CSAAGRVGETQYF. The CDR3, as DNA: TGCAGTGCTGCCGGGCGCGTGGGGGAGACCCAGTACTTC.

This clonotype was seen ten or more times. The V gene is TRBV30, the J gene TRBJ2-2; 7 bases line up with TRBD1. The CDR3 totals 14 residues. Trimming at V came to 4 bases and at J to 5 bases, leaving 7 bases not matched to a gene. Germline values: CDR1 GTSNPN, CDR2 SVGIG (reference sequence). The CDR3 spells CAWTGGTDTGELFF. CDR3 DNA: TGTGCCTGGACAGGGGGAACCGATACCGGGGAGCTGTTTTTT.

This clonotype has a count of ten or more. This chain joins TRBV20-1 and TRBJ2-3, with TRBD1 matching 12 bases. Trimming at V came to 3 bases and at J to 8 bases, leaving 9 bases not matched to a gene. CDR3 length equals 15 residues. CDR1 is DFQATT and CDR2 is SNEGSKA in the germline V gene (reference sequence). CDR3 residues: CSASGTGGPSVTQYF. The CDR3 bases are TGCAGTGCTAGTGGGACAGGGGGCCCGTCAGTTACGCAGTATTTT.

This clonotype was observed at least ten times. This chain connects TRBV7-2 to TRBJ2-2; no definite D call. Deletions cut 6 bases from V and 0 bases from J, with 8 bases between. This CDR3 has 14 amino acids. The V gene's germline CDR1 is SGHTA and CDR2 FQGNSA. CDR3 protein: CASRPVANTGELFF. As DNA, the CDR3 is TGTGCCAGCAGACCAGTAGCGAACACCGGGGAGCTGTTTTTT.

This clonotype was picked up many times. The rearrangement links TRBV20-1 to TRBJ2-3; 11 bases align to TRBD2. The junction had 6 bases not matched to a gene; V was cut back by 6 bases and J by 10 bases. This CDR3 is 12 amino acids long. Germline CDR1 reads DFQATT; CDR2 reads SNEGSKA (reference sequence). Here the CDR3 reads CSAQLAGGSQYF. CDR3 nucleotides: TGCAGTGCCCAGCTAGCGGGAGGTTCGCAGTATTTT.

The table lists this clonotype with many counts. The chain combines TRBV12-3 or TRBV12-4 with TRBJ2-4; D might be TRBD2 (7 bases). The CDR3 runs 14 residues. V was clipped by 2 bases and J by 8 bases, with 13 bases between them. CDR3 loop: CASSLNRAGDIQYF. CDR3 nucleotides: TGTGCCAGCAGTTTAAACAGGGCGGGGGACATTCAGTACTTC.

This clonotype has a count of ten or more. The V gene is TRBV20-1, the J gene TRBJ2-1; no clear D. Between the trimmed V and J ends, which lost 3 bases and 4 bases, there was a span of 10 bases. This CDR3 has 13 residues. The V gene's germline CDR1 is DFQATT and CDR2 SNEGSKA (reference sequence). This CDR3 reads CSARRNLYNEQFF. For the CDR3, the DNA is TGCAGTGCTAGGAGAAACCTGTACAATGAGCAGTTCTTC.

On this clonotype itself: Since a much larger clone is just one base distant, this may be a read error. CDR3 nucleotide sequence: TGTGCCAACAGCTGGCCTACAGGGTTCGGTCAGCCCCAGCATTTT. Translated, it gives CANSWPTGFGQPQHF. The chain joins TRBV6-2 or TRBV6-3 to TRBJ1-5, with D possibly matching TRBD1 (6 bases). The germline V gene encodes CDR1 MNHEY and CDR2 SVGEGT. This CDR3 comprises 15 residues. V lost 10 bases, J lost 6 bases, and 22 bases lay in between.

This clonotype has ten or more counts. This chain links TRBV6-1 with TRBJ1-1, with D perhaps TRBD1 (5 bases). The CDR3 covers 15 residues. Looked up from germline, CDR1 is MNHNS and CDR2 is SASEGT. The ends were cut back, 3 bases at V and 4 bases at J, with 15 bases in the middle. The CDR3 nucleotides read TGTGCCAGCAGTGACAGGGATATCCCCCCCACTGAAGCTTTCTTT. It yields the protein CASSDRDIPPTEAFF.

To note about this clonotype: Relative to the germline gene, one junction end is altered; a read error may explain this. CDR3 region: CASSKSSYEQSF. CDR3 bases: TGTGCCAGCAGCAAGTCCTCCTACGAGCAGTCCTTC. This sequence joins TRBV25-1 and TRBJ2-7; D is unresolved. Germline assignment: CDR1 MGHDK and CDR2 SYGVNS. CDR3 length: 12 amino acids.

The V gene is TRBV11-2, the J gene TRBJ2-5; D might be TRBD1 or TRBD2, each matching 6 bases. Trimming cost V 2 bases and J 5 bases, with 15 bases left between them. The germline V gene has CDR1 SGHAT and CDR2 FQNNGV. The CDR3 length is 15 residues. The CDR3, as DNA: TGTGCCAGCAGCTTATGGGGGGCGAATAGGGAGACCCAGTACTTC. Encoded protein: CASSLWGANRETQYF.

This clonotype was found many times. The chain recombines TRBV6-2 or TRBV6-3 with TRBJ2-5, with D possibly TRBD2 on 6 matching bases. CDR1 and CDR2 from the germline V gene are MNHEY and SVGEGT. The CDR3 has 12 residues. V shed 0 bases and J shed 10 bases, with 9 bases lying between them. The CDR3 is CASSYSEGIQYF. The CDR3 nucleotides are TGTGCCAGCAGTTACTCGGAGGGGATCCAGTACTTC.

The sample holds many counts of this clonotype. The CDR3 protein is CASSPISQRYNEQFF. The CDR3 nucleotides are TGCGCCAGCAGCCCAATCTCCCAACGGTACAATGAGCAGTTCTTC. The genes are TRBV4-3 and TRBJ2-1; D not certain. CDR1 and CDR2 (germline): LGHNA, YSLEER. Trimming shortened V by 4 bases and J by 4 bases, and 14 bases separated the two germline ends. The CDR3 loop spans 15 amino acids.

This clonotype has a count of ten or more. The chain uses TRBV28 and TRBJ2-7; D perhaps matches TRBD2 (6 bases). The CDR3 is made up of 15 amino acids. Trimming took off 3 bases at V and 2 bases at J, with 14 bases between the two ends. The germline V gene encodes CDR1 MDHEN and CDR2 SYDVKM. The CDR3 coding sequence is TGTGCCAGCAGTTTCCCCCGGGGGTGGACCTACGAGCAGTACTTC. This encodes CASSFPRGWTYEQYF.

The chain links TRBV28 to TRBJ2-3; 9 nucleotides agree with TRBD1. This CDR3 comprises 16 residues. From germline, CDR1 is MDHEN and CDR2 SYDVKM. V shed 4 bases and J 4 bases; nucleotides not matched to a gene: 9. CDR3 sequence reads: CASSYRGRIGADTQYF. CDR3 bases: TGTGCCAGCAGTTACAGGGGGCGGATAGGAGCAGATACGCAGTATTTT.

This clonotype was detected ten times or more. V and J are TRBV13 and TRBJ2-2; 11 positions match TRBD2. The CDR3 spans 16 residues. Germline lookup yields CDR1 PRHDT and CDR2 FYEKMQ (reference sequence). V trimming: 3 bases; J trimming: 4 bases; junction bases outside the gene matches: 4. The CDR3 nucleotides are TGTGCCAGCAGCTTCACTAGCGGGGGATCCACCGGGGAGCTGTTTTTT. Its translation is CASSFTSGGSTGELFF.